Listed here are 26 T cell receptor beta chains from one sample, sequenced in a study of glioma-infiltrating T cells after dendritic cell vaccination. Using immunoSEQ multiplex PCR, the repertoire was profiled, and TCRdb retains in-frame clones only, with some absent. The data show about 64,000 clones, with around four fifths seen just once and around 9.6% held by the top ten. The material was blood, obtained before dendritic cell vaccination. Receptor source: a human donor with glioblastoma.

J is TRBJ2-3 and V is TRBV2; TRBD2 agrees at 12 bases. CDR3 length: 15 residues. V shed 3 bases, J shed 6 bases, and the junction held 4 bases outside the gene matches. From germline, CDR1 is SNHLY and CDR2 FYNNEI. The CDR3 DNA reads TGTGCCAGCAGTGAGGGACTAGCGGGCTGGGATACGCAGTATTTT. Its protein is CASSEGLAGWDTQYF.

The chain combines TRBV27 with TRBJ1-2; D perhaps matches TRBD1 (5 bases). The germline CDR1 and CDR2 sequences are MNHEY and SMNVEV (reference sequence). Trimming shortened V by 7 bases and J by 4 bases, and 16 bases separated the two germline ends. The CDR3 is made up of 14 amino acids. CDR3 sequence: CASKQAGDFYGYTF. The CDR3 DNA reads as TGTGCCAGCAAACAGGCAGGTGATTTCTATGGCTACACCTTC.

The genes are TRBV10-1 and TRBJ2-1; TRBD2 aligns across 10 bases. CDR3 length: 13 residues. The J segment lost 14 bases and the V segment lost 8 bases, leaving 12 bases of the junction unmatched. Germline V lookup: CDR1 WNHNN, CDR2 SYGVQD (reference sequence). CDR3 sequence reads: CASLRRAGGHEFF. The CDR3 bases are TGCGCCAGCCTTAGGCGAGCGGGGGGGCACGAGTTCTTC.

The chain uses TRBV5-1 and TRBJ2-1; TRBD1 matches 8 bases. CDR3 length: 15 residues. CDR1 is SGHRS, CDR2 YFSETQ, per germline. V was pared by 2 bases and J by 5 bases, with 6 bases of the junction left unmatched. The chain's CDR3 is CASSFLGTGNNEQFF. The CDR3 nucleotides are TGCGCCAGCAGCTTCTTAGGGACAGGTAACAATGAGCAGTTCTTC.

The V and J genes are TRBV10-3 and TRBJ1-2; D perhaps matches TRBD1 (5 bases). Germline V lookup: CDR1 ENHRY, CDR2 SYGVKD. The CDR3 sequence is 14 residues long. V was trimmed by 2 bases and J by 4 bases, leaving 11 bases between them. CDR3: CAISEGRGIYGYTF. The CDR3 DNA sequence: TGTGCCATCAGTGAGGGGCGGGGGATCTATGGCTACACCTTC.

Turning to this clone: Distinct nucleotide sequences in the sample also encode this CDR3. V and J are TRBV18 and TRBJ1-6, with D perhaps TRBD1 (5 bases). This CDR3 region has 15 residues. CDR1 and CDR2 (germline): KGHSH, LQKENI. Trimming left V 1 base short and J 5 bases short, with 9 bases between. For the CDR3, the DNA is TGTGCCAGCTCACCACGTCAGGGCGATAATTCACCCCTCCACTTT. Its translation: CASSPRQGDNSPLHF. Based on the CDR3 plus reference TRBV18 and TRBJ1-6, the full variable domain is NAGVMQNPRHLVRRRGQEARLRCSPMKGHSHVYWYRQLPEEGLKFMVYLQKENIIDESGMPKERFSAEFPKEGPSILRIQQVVRGDSAAYFCASSPRQGDNSPLHFGNGTRLTVT.

J is TRBJ2-3 and V is TRBV19, with TRBD2 as a possible D gene (5 bases). Trimming removed 7 bases at V and 6 bases at J, with 20 bases between. In germline, CDR1 is LNHDA, CDR2 SQIVND (reference sequence). The CDR3 is made up of 15 amino acids. The DNA of the CDR3 is TGTGCCAGTAAGGGATTCGCGGACGGGATCGATACGCAGTATTTT. The encoded protein is CASKGFADGIDTQYF.

V usage is TRBV29-1 and J usage is TRBJ1-4; D remains unclear. CDR3 length: 10 residues. In germline, CDR1 is SQVTM, CDR2 ANQGSEA. V shed 4 bases and J shed 8 bases, with 5 bases lying between them. This chain's CDR3 is CSVGHEKLFF. CDR3 bases: TGCAGCGTTGGACACGAAAAACTGTTTTTT.

V is TRBV12-5 and J is TRBJ1-5; perhaps TRBD1 as D (6 bases). The CDR3 is 17 residues long. CDR1 and CDR2 from the germline V gene are LGHNT and FRNRAP. Trimming pared 5 bases from V and 0 bases from J, leaving 17 bases between. The CDR3, as DNA: TGTGCTAGTGGTACCGGCAGGGGTTTTGATAGCAATCAGCCCCAGCATTTT. The encoded protein is CASGTGRGFDSNQPQHF.

The CDR3 loop reads CASRRPNSPLHF. As DNA, the CDR3 is TGTGCCAGCAGGCGCCCGAATTCACCCCTCCACTTT. The J gene is TRBJ1-6, the V gene TRBV6-5, with no clear D. The CDR3 extends over 12 amino acids. The germline V gene has CDR1 MNHEY and CDR2 SVGAGI. V lost 6 bases to trimming and J lost 7 bases, with 7 bases between them.

This chain uses TRBV5-8 with TRBJ2-3, with TRBD2 matching 13 bases. V trimming: 4 bases; J trimming: 9 bases; junction bases outside the gene matches: 5. This CDR3 contains 14 residues. Germline V CDR1 and CDR2: SGHTS, YDEGEE. The DNA of the CDR3 is TGTGCCAGCAGCCGACTAGCGGGGGGAGACACGCAGTATTTT. Amino acid sequence: CASSRLAGGDTQYF.

The V and J genes are TRBV28 and TRBJ2-5, with TRBD2 matching over 10 bases. The length of the CDR3 is 12 residues. CDR1 and CDR2 from the germline V gene are MDHEN and SYDVKM. The V and J ends lost 3 bases and 14 bases, in that order; junction bases with no gene match: 6. The CDR3 spells CASSLVTSGAYF. The CDR3 DNA reads as TGTGCCAGCAGTTTGGTAACTAGCGGGGCCTACTTC.

The gene calls are TRBV7-9 and TRBJ2-5; D might be TRBD2 (5 bases). This CDR3 is built from 14 residues. Germline V gene sequence: CDR1 SEHNR, CDR2 FQNEAQ (reference sequence). V was trimmed by 7 bases and J by 1 base, leaving 13 bases between them. The CDR3 region has the DNA TGTGCCAGCAACCCTGCGGGTCCCCAAGAGACCCAGTACTTC. Its protein product is CASNPAGPQETQYF.

The chain employs TRBV9 and TRBJ2-1, with 8 bases lining up with TRBD2. Germline assignment: CDR1 SGDLS and CDR2 YYNGEE. This CDR3 comprises 14 residues. The V gene end was trimmed by 0 bases and the J gene end by 5 bases; junction bases not matched to a gene: 1. For the CDR3, the DNA is TGTGCCAGCAGCGTAGCGGGGGGGGACAATGAGCAGTTCTTC. Protein product: CASSVAGGDNEQFF.

The genes are TRBV19 and TRBJ2-7; 7 nucleotides agree with TRBD1. The junction had 5 bases not matched to a gene; V was cut back by 5 bases and J by 4 bases. Germline loops: CDR1 LNHDA, CDR2 SQIVND (reference sequence). This CDR3 region has 13 residues. CDR3 amino acids: CASSPGQRYEQYF. The DNA of the CDR3 is TGTGCCAGTAGTCCGGGACAGCGATACGAGCAGTACTTC. Filled out from reference TRBV19 and TRBJ2-7, the complete variable domain reads DGGITQSPKYLFRKEGQNVTLSCEQNLNHDAMYWYRQDPGQGLRLIYYSQIVNDFQKGDIAEGYSVSREKKESFPLTVTSAQKNPTAFYLCASSPGQRYEQYFGPGTRLTVT.

This clone came up a few times. This chain connects TRBV5-8 to TRBJ2-2; TRBD1 matches at 7 bases. Germline V CDR1 and CDR2: SGHTS, YDEGEE. The CDR3 extends over 16 amino acids. The trim removed 9 bases at V and 0 bases at J, leaving 11 bases unmatched. DNA for the CDR3: TGTGCCACCCCCCCCGGGACAGTCGCGAACACCGGGGAGCTGTTTTTT. It encodes CATPPGTVANTGELFF.

The chain links TRBV6-6 to TRBJ2-3; 10 nucleotides line up with TRBD1. The CDR3 has 14 residues. V gave up 8 bases and J gave up 4 bases; unmatched junction bases: 6. Germline V gene lookup returns CDR1 MNHNY and CDR2 SVGAGI (reference sequence). CDR3 amino acids: CASRDRGQPDTQYF. The CDR3 DNA sequence: TGTGCCAGCCGAGACAGGGGGCAGCCAGATACGCAGTATTTT.

This rearrangement joins TRBV15 to TRBJ2-7; a possible D gene is TRBD2 (6 bases). This CDR3 comprises 13 residues. With 6 bases removed from V and 7 bases from J, the gap between germline ends came to 16 bases. From germline, CDR1 is LNHNV and CDR2 YYDKDF (reference sequence). The CDR3 loop reads CATRGLGTGEQYF. CDR3 sequence (DNA): TGTGCCACCAGGGGGCTCGGGACTGGGGAGCAGTACTTC. The full variable domain, its missing parts supplied by reference TRBV15 and TRBJ2-7, is DAMVIQNPRYQVTQFGKPVTLSCSQTLNHNVMYWYQQKSSQAPKLLFHYYDKDFNNEADTPDNFQSRRPNTSFCFLDIRSPGLGDTAMYLCATRGLGTGEQYFGPGTRLTVT.

V gene TRBV9 combines with J gene TRBJ1-5; D gene uncertain. V lost 0 bases to trimming and J lost 6 bases, with 10 bases between them. This CDR3 region has 14 residues. In germline, CDR1 is SGDLS, CDR2 YYNGEE. The CDR3 is CASSVGPDSQPQHF. CDR3 nucleotide sequence: TGTGCCAGCAGCGTAGGTCCTGATAGTCAGCCCCAGCATTTT.

The genes are TRBV2 and TRBJ2-5, with D uncertain. The CDR3 runs to 13 residues. Germline V gene sequence: CDR1 SNHLY, CDR2 FYNNEI. The V gene lost 3 bases and the J gene lost 2 bases, with 7 bases spanning the gap. CDR3 in amino acids: CASSDNPQETQYF. The CDR3, as DNA: TGTGCCAGCAGTGATAATCCTCAAGAGACCCAGTACTTC. The full variable domain, in which reference TRBV2 and TRBJ2-5 provide the parts outside the CDR3, is EPEVTQTPSHQVTQMGQEVILRCVPISNHLYFYWYRQILGQKVEFLVSFYNNEISEKSEIFDDQFSVERPDGSNFTLKIRSTKLEDSAMYFCASSDNPQETQYFGPGTRLLVL.

The chain combines TRBV5-4 with TRBJ2-7; 7 nucleotides line up with TRBD1. Germline V CDR1 and CDR2: SGHNT, YYREEE (reference sequence). After removal of 0 bases from V and 6 bases from J, the junction contained 9 bases not matched to a gene. The CDR3 runs 15 residues. As DNA, the CDR3 is TGTGCCAGCAGCTTGGTGGGGACAGCCCGGGGCGAGCAGTACTTC. This gives the protein CASSLVGTARGEQYF.

The chain carries TRBV5-1 and TRBJ2-7; weak D call: TRBD1 (6 bases). There are 13 residues in the CDR3. Between the trimmed V and J ends, which lost 1 base and 6 bases, there was a span of 11 bases. Germline V gene lookup returns CDR1 SGHRS and CDR2 YFSETQ. CDR3 DNA: TGCGCCAGCAGCTTGACAGGGTCGCTCGAGCAGTACTTC. Its protein product is CASSLTGSLEQYF.

J is TRBJ2-2 and V is TRBV11-3; D possibly uses TRBD1 or TRBD2 (6 bases each). This CDR3 has 15 amino acids. V lost 5 bases and J lost 5, with 15 bases in between. Germline V gene lookup returns CDR1 SGHNT and CDR2 YENEEA. The DNA of the CDR3 is TGTGCCAGCAGCCTAGGGGGACTTAGAACCGGGGAGCTGTTTTTT. Its protein product is CASSLGGLRTGELFF.

This clone has a single count. The CDR3 reads CASSFSGGDYNEQFF. The CDR3 DNA is TGCGCCAGCAGCTTTTCTGGGGGGGACTACAATGAGCAGTTCTTC. The gene calls are TRBV5-1 and TRBJ2-1; 7 bases agree with TRBD2. The CDR3 contains 15 residues. The germline V gene encodes CDR1 SGHRS and CDR2 YFSETQ. Losses at the gene ends were 2 bases for V and 3 bases for J; bases not matched to a gene: 5.

V is TRBV9 and J is TRBJ2-1; 9 nucleotides agree with TRBD2. The length of the CDR3 is 16 residues. Germline V lookup: CDR1 SGDLS, CDR2 YYNGEE. J lost 5 bases, V lost 0 bases, and 6 bases had no gene match. In DNA form, the CDR3 reads TGTGCCAGCAGCGTAGGAGGCGGGGGGGCCCACAATGAGCAGTTCTTC. As protein: CASSVGGGGAHNEQFF.

The sample holds one count of this clone. The V and J genes are TRBV19 and TRBJ2-5; 9 bases are a match to TRBD1. This CDR3 has 14 residues. CDR1 and CDR2 (germline): LNHDA, SQIVND (reference sequence). The trim removed 6 bases at V and 4 bases at J, leaving 6 bases unmatched. DNA of the CDR3: TGTGCCAGTAGGGACAGGGGAGTTGGAGAGACCCAGTACTTC. Translating it yields CASRDRGVGETQYF.